The following is a TCR beta chain sequence with its context. The sample belongs to a study of cytomegalovirus exposure and HLA in healthy donors. Researchers ran the PCR with 60 Vbeta and 13 Jbeta primers. In the source study's methods: About 9.9 million of the about 80 million unique TCR beta chains counted in a later analysis were shared. Data came from immunoSEQ multiplex PCR; TCRdb stores just in-frame clones and leaves some out. Clone size and V and J calls were adopted from that table, with D and trimming inferred from the DNA. Seen here are over 90,000 clones, approximately 72% observed once, and the top ten hold approximately 3.2%. The receptor comes from a female donor in good health and CMV-seropositive. Sequenced input: PBMCs.

The CDR3 sequence is CSVRTGGTDTQYF. CDR3 nucleotide sequence: TGCAGCGTTCGGACAGGGGGCACAGATACGCAGTATTTT. The genes are TRBV29-1 and TRBJ2-3; 9 nucleotides match TRBD1. V lost 5 bases, J lost 1 base, and 1 base stayed unmatched. The CDR3 is made up of 13 amino acids. CDR1 and CDR2 from the germline V gene are SQVTM and ANQGSEA.